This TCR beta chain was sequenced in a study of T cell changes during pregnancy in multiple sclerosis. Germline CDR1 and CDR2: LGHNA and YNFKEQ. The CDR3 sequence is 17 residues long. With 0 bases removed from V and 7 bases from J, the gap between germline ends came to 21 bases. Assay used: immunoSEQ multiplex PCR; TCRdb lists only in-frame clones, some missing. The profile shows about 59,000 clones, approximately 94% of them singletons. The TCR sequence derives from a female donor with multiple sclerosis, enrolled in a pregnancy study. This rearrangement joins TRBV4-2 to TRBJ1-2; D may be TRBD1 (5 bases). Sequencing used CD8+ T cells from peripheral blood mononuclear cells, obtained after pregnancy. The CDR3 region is CASSQEEGGGNRGGYTF. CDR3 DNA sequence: TGTGCCAGCAGCCAAGAAGAGGGCGGGGGAAATCGGGGTGGCTACACCTTC.